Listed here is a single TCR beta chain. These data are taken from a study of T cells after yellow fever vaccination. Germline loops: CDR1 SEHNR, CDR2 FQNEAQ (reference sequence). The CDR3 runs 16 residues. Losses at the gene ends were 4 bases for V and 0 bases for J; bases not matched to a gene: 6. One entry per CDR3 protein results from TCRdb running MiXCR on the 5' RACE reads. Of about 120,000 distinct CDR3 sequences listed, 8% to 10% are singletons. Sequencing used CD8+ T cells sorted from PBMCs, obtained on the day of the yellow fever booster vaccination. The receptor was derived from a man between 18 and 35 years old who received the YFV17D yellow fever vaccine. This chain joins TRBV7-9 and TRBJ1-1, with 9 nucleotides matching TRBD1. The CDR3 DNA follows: TGTGCCAGCAGCTCCGCCGGGACAGGGTTGAACACTGAAGCTTTCTTT. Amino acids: CASSSAGTGLNTEAFF.